This TCR beta chain was captured in a study of blood T cells in healthy people across ages. General study results and limits: Diversity of TCR beta correlated strongly with naive T cell percentage.

The second PCR ran roughly 7 to 11 cycles with a sample-barcoded 5' primer and J-beta primers. TCRdb recomputed calls from the 5' RACE reads with MiXCR, one row per CDR3 protein. Of 1.5 million to 2 million distinct CDR3 sequences listed, roughly 43% are singletons. This clonotype was seen once. The antigen remains unidentified. The sequence came from a human donor in good health. Sequencing was done on a sample of blood.

The CDR3 region is CASSEGLGGTGELFF. The CDR3 coding sequence is TGTGCCAGCAGCGAAGGACTAGGGGGCACCGGGGAGCTGTTTTTT. This chain joins TRBV9 and TRBJ2-2, with TRBD2 as a possible D gene (7 bases). Per the germline V gene, CDR1 is SGDLS and CDR2 is YYNGEE. The CDR3 is made up of 15 amino acids. The V gene lost 3 bases and the J gene lost 4 bases, with 13 bases spanning the gap.